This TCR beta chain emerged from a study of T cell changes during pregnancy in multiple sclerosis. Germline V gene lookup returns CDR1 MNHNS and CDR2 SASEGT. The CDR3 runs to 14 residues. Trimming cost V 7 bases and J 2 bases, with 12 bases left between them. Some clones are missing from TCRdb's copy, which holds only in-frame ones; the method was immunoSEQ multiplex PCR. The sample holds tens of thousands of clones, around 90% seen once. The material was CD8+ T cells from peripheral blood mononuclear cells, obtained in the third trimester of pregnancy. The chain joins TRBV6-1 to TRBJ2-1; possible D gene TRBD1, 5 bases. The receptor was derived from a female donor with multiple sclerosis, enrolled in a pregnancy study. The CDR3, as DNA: TGTGCCAGCAAAGTTACAGGAGCCTACAATGAGCAGTTCTTC. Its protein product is CASKVTGAYNEQFF.